The T cell receptor beta chain under discussion was sequenced for a study of PD-1 blockade in mismatch repair-deficient tumors. General study points: Rapid post-treatment expansion, then contraction, generally preceding radiologic response, marked tumor-resident clones.

Concerning this clone itself: Its specificity is unknown.

Assay used: immunoSEQ multiplex PCR; TCRdb lists only in-frame clones, some missing. The repertoire includes about 51,000 clones, over 75% of them detected once, and over 7.5% sits in the top ten. PCR or immunohistochemistry showed mismatch repair deficiency in every enrolled patient. This clonotype was obtained from an adult with mismatch repair-deficient cancer. The material was peripheral blood, obtained roughly 20 weeks after starting pembrolizumab.

The chain's CDR3 is CAWTTGTGRTF. Written as DNA, the CDR3 is TGTGCCTGGACAACCGGGACAGGGAGGACCTTC. The chain combines TRBV30 with TRBJ1-2; 9 positions match TRBD1. V was clipped by 4 bases and J by 14 bases; unmatched bases: 8. This CDR3 is 11 amino acids long. Germline values: CDR1 GTSNPN, CDR2 SVGIG (reference sequence).